This TCR beta chain was recorded in a study of shared clonotypes between healthy human individuals. Study at large: Aged between 18 and 49, the donors were a couple of women and three men.

Running of the assay took place at deep level. Several immunoSEQ plates received, in even portions, the genomic DNA of each subset. Sequencing was performed with immunoSEQ multiplex PCR; in TCRdb, only in-frame clones are kept and a portion is missing. The data show some 2.3 million clones, approximately 95% seen once. Germline CDR1 reads SGHKS; CDR2 reads YYEKEE (reference sequence). The CDR3 sequence is 15 residues long. J gave up 3 bases and V 5 bases, and 9 bases lay outside the gene matches. For this clone: What it binds is not known.

Study findings and constraints: In having few donors, the study represented limited genetic and exposure-history diversity.

The sequencing sample was made of naive CD4+ T cells from PBMCs. Documented subset: CD45RA+ positively selected. This sequence was found in a young man in good health. Some clones in this sample may be carry-over from other donors' samples. The V call is TRBV5-5, the J call TRBJ2-7; 9 bases are shared with TRBD1. CDR3 sequence reads: CASRPLRDRVYEQYF. The CDR3 region has the DNA TGTGCCAGCAGACCTTTAAGGGACAGGGTCTACGAGCAGTACTTC.